This T cell receptor (beta chain) was retrieved from a study of OX40 agonist ivuxolimab in advanced cancers. Patients were ruled out by autoimmune disease history or systemic immunosuppression. Note on this clone: Antigen unknown.

The repertoire was sequenced with immunoSEQ multiplex PCR; TCRdb's copy has only in-frame clones and lacks some. Of tens of thousands of clones in the sample, about 85% were seen once. Points from the study as a whole: It was not determined which antigens were specifically recognized by the peripheral T cells that had undergone clonal expansion.

This CDR3 is 14 amino acids long. V lost 0 bases, J lost 1 base, and 6 bases lay in between. Germline assignment: CDR1 MNHEY and CDR2 SVGAGI. The genes are TRBV6-5 and TRBJ1-2; D uncertain. The material was CD4+ or CD8+ T cells sorted from blood, obtained in a trial of the OX40 agonist ivuxolimab. This TCR came from an adult with an advanced solid tumor such as melanoma, head and neck, liver or kidney cancer. The CDR3, as DNA: TGTGCCAGCAGTTACTCGACGAGTAACTATGGCTACACCTTC. As protein: CASSYSTSNYGYTF.